This T cell receptor beta chain was obtained from a study of shared clonotypes between healthy human individuals (dated by TCRdb to 2020 to 2022). Context from the whole study: The cohort comprised two women and a few men aged 18 to 49 years. For each donor, CD4 naive and CD4 memory were each given three plates, CD8 naive was given two plates, and CD8 memory was given one plate. To estimate repertoire size and how much clonotypes are shared between individuals, the study performed deep sequencing of blood TCR repertoires from roughly five healthy adults. To increase sequencing depth and limit assay-specific biases, different laboratories used diverse techniques to prepare libraries and sequence TCR repertoires. Per donor, leukapheresis produced somewhere between about 0.85 and 10 billion PBMCs.

Remarks on this clone: This clone's antigen is unknown. The sample holds no much larger clone one base away, and base qualities are not on file.

The donors were healthy, HIV-negative adults who had no recently reported acute infections or vaccinations. All donors were Caucasian adults living in Nashville, Tennessee, USA. CD4+ T cells were enriched by magnetic negative selection; naive cells were then positively selected on CD45RA, and the negative fraction formed the memory subset. Blood was obtained by leukapheresis, after which PBMCs were separated by Ficoll-Histopaque density gradient centrifugation and cryopreserved in liquid nitrogen vapor phase. Analytical flow cytometry was used to check the purity and quantity of each magnetically sorted T cell population. Genomic DNA was isolated from each sorted fraction and quantified by UV absorbance on a Nanodrop 2000c. At the junction V is shortened by 3 bases and J by 3 bases; bases outside the gene matches: 5. In the germline V gene, CDR1 corresponds to SGHTA and CDR2 to FQGNSA. The CDR3 covers 15 residues, taking in both the cysteine and the phenylalanine. Only the CDR3 DNA is retained, 45 bases long and in frame from the first base.

On the study overall, not on this receptor specifically: Approximately 5% of naive CD4, 3% to 4% of naive CD8, 2% to 2.5% of memory CD4, and about 0.4% of memory CD8 clonotypes were shared across a few donors. Pairwise subsampling indicated that sequencing depth was expected to affect the degree of clonotype sharing among donors. Higher generation probabilities were observed for clonotypes shared by all four sorted-subset donors than for non-shared clonotypes. Sampling was restricted to blood, and TCR repertoires in tissue are likely to differ from TCR repertoires in blood. Incomplete sequencing was indicated by rarefaction of sorted-subset datasets, despite the large sequencing depth. The genetic and exposure-history diversity represented was limited by the small number of donors. Estimated clonotype richness was generally larger for naive than for memory subsets.

TCR CDR3 regions were amplified from genomic DNA by multiplex PCR using the deep immunoSEQ assay. For each cell subset, the extracted genomic DNA was distributed evenly across all wells of several immunoSEQ 96-well plates, and each plate served as one replicate. For sorted subsets, each replicate PCR was loaded with 200 ng genomic DNA, equivalent to 30,000 or so T cell genomes. Purified libraries were quantified with a Qubit 3.0 fluorometer, sized on a Bioanalyzer 2100, and re-quantified with the KAPA Library Quantification kit. Every immunoSEQ 96-well plate was sequenced on a dedicated single-read 150-cycle Illumina NextSeq 550 flow cell. Per the authors' processing: The immunoSEQ output contained only junctional sequences without quality scores, so filtering could not match that applied to full-length reads. Sequences were annotated with PyIR, a Python wrapper for IgBLAST v1.9, and V/J genes and CDR3 were assigned using IMGT germline references. Reads were filtered out if the reads had weak V/J assignments (E-value above 1e-6), no CDR3, stop codons, out-of-frame junctions, or ambiguous translated residues. V3J clonotypes were defined by identical inferred V gene, J gene, and CDR3 amino acid sequence. To compute the percentage overlap between repertoires, the number of shared unique clonotypes was divided by the size of the smaller repertoire. RTK rarefaction, the Chao1 estimator, and Recon v2.1 estimates of unobserved clonotypes were used to assess repertoire richness. For all TCRbeta clonotypes obtained by the gDNA method from four donors, generation probabilities were computed with OLGA. TCRdb mirrors the immuneACCESS table, restricted to in-frame sequences. Some clones are absent from its copies; in checked studies, under half trace to an unresolved V gene, and the reason for the others is unknown. V and J calls and clone size follow that table, whereas D and trimming were derived from the DNA. In this sample the table shows about 1.1 million clones, around three quarters of which occur a single time. Approximately 0.5% of the sample lies in the top ten.

The chain employs TRBV7-2 and TRBJ2-7; 10 nucleotides in the junction match TRBD1. The receptor comes from a young man in good health. Some clones in this sample may be carry-over from other donors' samples. Sequencing used memory CD4+ T cells from PBMCs. In the paper's terms, the cell subset or site label means: CD45RA-negative fraction. The DNA reads as follows: TGTGCCAGCAGCTTGGGACAGGGGACTATCTACGAGCAGTACTTC. It translates to CASSLGQGTIYEQYF.